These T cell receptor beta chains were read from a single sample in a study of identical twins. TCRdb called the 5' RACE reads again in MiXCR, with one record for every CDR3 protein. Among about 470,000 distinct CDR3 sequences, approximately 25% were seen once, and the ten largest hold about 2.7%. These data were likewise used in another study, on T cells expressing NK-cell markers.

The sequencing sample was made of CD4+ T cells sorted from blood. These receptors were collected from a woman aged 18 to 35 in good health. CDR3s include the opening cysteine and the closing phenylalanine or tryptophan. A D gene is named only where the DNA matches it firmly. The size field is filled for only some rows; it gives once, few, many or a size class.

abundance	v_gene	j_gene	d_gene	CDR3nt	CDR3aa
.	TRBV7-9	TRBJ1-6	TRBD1	TGTGCCAGCAGCTTAGGGGCGGGACAGTCAAATTCACCCCTCCACTTT	CASSLGAGQSNSPLHF
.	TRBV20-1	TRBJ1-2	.	TGCAGTGCCAGGACCGGAGTCACTAACTATGGCTACACCTTC	CSARTGVTNYGYTF
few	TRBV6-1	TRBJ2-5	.	TGTGCCAGCAGTCGGGCTCAGCGCGTACAATACCAAGAGACCCAGTACTTC	CASSRAQRVQYQETQYF
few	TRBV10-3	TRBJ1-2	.	TGTGCCATCAGTGACCAGGGGCGCGGCTACACCTTC	CAISDQGRGYTF
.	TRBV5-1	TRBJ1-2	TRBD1	TGCGCCAGCAGCCACGACAGGGATAACTATGGCTACACCTTC	CASSHDRDNYGYTF
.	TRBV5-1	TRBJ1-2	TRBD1	TGCGCCAGCAGCTCCATCAGACAGGGAACATACACCTTC	CASSSIRQGTYTF
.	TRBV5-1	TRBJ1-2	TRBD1	TGCGCCAGCAGCTCGACAGGGACGCTGGGTGGCTACACCTTC	CASSSTGTLGGYTF
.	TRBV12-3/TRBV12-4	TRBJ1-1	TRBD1	TGTGCCAGCAGTTTTCGCTCAGGGGGCACTGAAGCTTTCTTT	CASSFRSGGTEAFF
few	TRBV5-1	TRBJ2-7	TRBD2	TGCGCCAGCAGCTTGGGGACTAGCGGGATTGGTTACGAGCAGTACTTC	CASSLGTSGIGYEQYF
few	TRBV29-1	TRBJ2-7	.	TGCAGCGTTGAAACAAGCGGGACAGGAAACTACGAGCAGTACTTC	CSVETSGTGNYEQYF
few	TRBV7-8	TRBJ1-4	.	TGTGCCAGCAGCCGAGTAGAGGATAATGAAAAACTGTTTTTT	CASSRVEDNEKLFF
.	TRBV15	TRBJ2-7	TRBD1	TGTGCCACCAGTAAAAGACAGGGCATCCACGAGCAGTACTTC	CATSKRQGIHEQYF
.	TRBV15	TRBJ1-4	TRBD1	TGTGCCACCAGCAGACTGGAGACAGGGACTAATGAAAAACTGTTTTTT	CATSRLETGTNEKLFF
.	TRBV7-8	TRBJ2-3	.	TGTGCCAGCAGCTTAGGGAAGCCGAGGCCCATATACTCGCAGTATTTT	CASSLGKPRPIYSQYF
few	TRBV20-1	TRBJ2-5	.	TGCAGTGCCCGCACCCAGATGAAGACCCAGTACTTC	CSARTQMKTQYF
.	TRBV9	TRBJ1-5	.	TGTGCCAGCAGCGTAGGGCCGGAGGTCAATCAGCCCCAGCATTTT	CASSVGPEVNQPQHF
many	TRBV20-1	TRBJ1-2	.	TGCAGTGCTAGAAACCCTTCTGGGTTCCATGGCTACACCTTC	CSARNPSGFHGYTF
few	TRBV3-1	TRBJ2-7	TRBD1	TGTGCCAGCAGCCAAATGGGGACAGGGGGGTCTGAGCAGTACTTC	CASSQMGTGGSEQYF
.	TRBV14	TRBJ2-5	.	TGTGCCAGCAGCCGGAACGTAGGGTATGAGACCCAGTACTTC	CASSRNVGYETQYF
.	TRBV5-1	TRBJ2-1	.	TGCGCCAGCACCCGGGACACGGTTTCGAATGAGCAGTTCTTC	CASTRDTVSNEQFF
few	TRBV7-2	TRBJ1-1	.	TGTGCCAGCAGGTATGGGGGGAACACTGAAGCTTTCTTT	CASRYGGNTEAFF
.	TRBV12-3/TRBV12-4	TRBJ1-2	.	TGTGCCAGCAGTTGGCGGGGGCTCTTGAATGGCTACACCTTC	CASSWRGLLNGYTF
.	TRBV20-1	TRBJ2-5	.	TGCAGTGCTAGAGATCCCGGGAAAGAGACCCAGTACTTC	CSARDPGKETQYF
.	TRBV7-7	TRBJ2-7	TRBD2	TGTGCTAGCAGCTTGGCGGGGGGGGCCGGAGAGCAGTACTTC	CASSLAGGAGEQYF
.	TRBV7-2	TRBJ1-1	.	TGTGCCAGCAGCTTAGATTTTGTAGCTTTCTTT	CASSLDFVAFF
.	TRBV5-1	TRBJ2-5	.	TGCGCCAGCAGCTTGGCCGCCGTCCAAGAGACCCAGTACTTC	CASSLAAVQETQYF
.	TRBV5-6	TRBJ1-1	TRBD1	TGTGCCAGCAGCATCACAGGGGATGCTGAAGCTTTCTTT	CASSITGDAEAFF
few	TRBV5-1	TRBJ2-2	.	TGCGCCAGCAGATACGGCACCGGGGAGCTGTTTTTT	CASRYGTGELFF
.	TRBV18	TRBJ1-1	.	TGTGCCAGCTCACCACCTGGGGGGGGTGCTTTCTTT	CASSPPGGGAFF
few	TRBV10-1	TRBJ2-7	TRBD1	TGCGCCAGCAGTGAGGCAGGGGGCGGCTACGAGCAGTACTTC	CASSEAGGGYEQYF
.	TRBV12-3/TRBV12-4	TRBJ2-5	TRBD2	TGTGCCAGCAGGCCAGCGGGAGGCATAGAGACCCAGTACTTC	CASRPAGGIETQYF
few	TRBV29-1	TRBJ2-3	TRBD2	TGCAGCGTTTCCGGACTAGCGGGGGGCCCGGATACGCAGTATTTT	CSVSGLAGGPDTQYF
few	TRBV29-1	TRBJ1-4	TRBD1	TGCATCGACGGACCGGGGACAGGTAGCGAAAAACTGTTTTTT	CIDGPGTGSEKLFF
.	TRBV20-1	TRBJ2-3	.	TGCAGTGAGCAGCGCGGGGGCCCCCGGGATACGCAGTATTTT	CSEQRGGPRDTQYF
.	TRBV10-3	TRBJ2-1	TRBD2	TGTGCCATCACGAGCGGGAGAGGCTCCTACAATGAGCAGTTCTTC	CAITSGRGSYNEQFF
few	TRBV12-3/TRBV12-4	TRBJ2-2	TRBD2	TGTGCCAGCAGCCACCCTCCGGGGGGCACCGGGGAGCTGTTTTTT	CASSHPPGGTGELFF
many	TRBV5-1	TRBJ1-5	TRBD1	TGCGCCAGCAGCTTGGGGCTAGGACAGGGGAATCAGCCCCAGCATTTT	CASSLGLGQGNQPQHF
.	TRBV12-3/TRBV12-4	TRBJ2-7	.	TGTGCCAGCAGTTTGTATGAGGGAAACGAGCAGTACTTC	CASSLYEGNEQYF
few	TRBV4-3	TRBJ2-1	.	TGCGCCAGCAGCCAAGAAGGGACTTCCCGTGGCTATGAGCAGTTCTTC	CASSQEGTSRGYEQFF
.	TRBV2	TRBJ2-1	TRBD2	TGTGCCAGCAGTGAAGCGAGGGTTAGCGGGCCCCAGTTCTTC	CASSEARVSGPQFF